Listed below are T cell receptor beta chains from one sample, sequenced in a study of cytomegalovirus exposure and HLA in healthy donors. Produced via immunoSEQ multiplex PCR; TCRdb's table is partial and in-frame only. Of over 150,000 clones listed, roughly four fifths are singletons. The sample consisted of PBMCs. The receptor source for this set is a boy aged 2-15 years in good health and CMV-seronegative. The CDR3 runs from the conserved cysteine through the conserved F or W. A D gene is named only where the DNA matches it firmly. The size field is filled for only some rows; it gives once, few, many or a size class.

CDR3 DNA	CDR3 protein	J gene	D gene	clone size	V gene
TGTGCCAGCAGTTACGACGGACAGGGCTCCCTCTATGGCTACACCTTC	CASSYDGQGSLYGYTF	TRBJ1-2	TRBD1	.	TRBV6-6
TGTGCCAGCAGTGGATCTAGGATCACGCTCTACGAGCAGTACTTC	CASSGSRITLYEQYF	TRBJ2-7	.	once	TRBV6-6
TGCGCCAGCAGCTTGGCACTTAGCAGAGATACGCAGTATTTT	CASSLALSRDTQYF	TRBJ2-3	.	.	TRBV5-1
TGTGCCAGCAGCTTGACAGGGTTCGATGAGCAGTTCTTC	CASSLTGFDEQFF	TRBJ2-1	.	few	TRBV5-4
TGCGCCAGCAGCCAAGTTGGGGGCAGGGAGCAAGAGACCCAGTACTTC	CASSQVGGREQETQYF	TRBJ2-5	.	.	TRBV4-1
TGCGCCAGCAGCAGAAGGGGGACAGGGGGCTCGAATGAGCAGTTCTTC	CASSRRGTGGSNEQFF	TRBJ2-1	TRBD1	once	TRBV5-1
TGTGCCAGCAGCTTGGACAGTGGCTACACCTTC	CASSLDSGYTF	TRBJ1-2	.	.	TRBV5-6
TGTGCCATCAGATCGTCAGCGGATACGCAGTATTTT	CAIRSSADTQYF	TRBJ2-3	.	few	TRBV10-3
TGTGCCACGCGACGGGGTACAGATACGCAGTATTTT	CATRRGTDTQYF	TRBJ2-3	.	few	TRBV6-6
TGCGCCAGCAGCCAAGCCGCGGTAGGATATGGGGCCAACGTCCTGACTTTC	CASSQAAVGYGANVLTF	TRBJ2-6	.	.	TRBV4-1
TGCGCCAGCAGCCAAGATGAACAGGGGGGGGCCAACGTCCTGACTTTC	CASSQDEQGGANVLTF	TRBJ2-6	TRBD1	.	TRBV4-3
TGTGCCAGCACCGACGCTCAGGGTGAAAAACTGTTTTTT	CASTDAQGEKLFF	TRBJ1-4	.	.	TRBV6-5
TGTGCCAGCAGCTTGGTAGGGGCCGGGGAGACCCAGTACTTC	CASSLVGAGETQYF	TRBJ2-5	.	.	TRBV5-4
TGTGCCAGCAGAGAACTGACTACCACCGGGGAGCTGTTTTTT	CASRELTTTGELFF	TRBJ2-2	.	.	TRBV6-4
TGCGCCAGCAGCCAGGCTACAGGGAATGAAAAACTGTTTTTT	CASSQATGNEKLFF	TRBJ1-4	.	.	TRBV4-1
TGTGCCAGCAGTTCCCTCGAAAAGGGTGGTAGCGGGTACACAGATACGCAGTATTTT	CASSSLEKGGSGYTDTQYF	TRBJ2-3	TRBD2	.	TRBV2